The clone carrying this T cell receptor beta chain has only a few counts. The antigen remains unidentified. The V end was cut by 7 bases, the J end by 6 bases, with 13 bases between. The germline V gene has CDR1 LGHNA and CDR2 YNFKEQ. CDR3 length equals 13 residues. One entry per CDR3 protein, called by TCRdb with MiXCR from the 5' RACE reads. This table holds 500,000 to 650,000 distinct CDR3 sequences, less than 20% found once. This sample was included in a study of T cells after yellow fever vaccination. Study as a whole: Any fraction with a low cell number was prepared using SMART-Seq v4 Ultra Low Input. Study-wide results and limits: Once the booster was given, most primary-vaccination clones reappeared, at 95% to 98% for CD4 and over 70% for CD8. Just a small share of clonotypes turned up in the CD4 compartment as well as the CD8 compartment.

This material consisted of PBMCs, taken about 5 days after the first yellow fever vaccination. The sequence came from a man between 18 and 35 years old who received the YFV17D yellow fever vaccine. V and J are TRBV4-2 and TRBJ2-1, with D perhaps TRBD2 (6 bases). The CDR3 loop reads CASNKLAGNEQFF. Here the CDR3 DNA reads TGTGCCAGCAACAAACTAGCCGGCAATGAGCAGTTCTTC.